Detailed here is one TCR beta chain. Antigen specificity is unknown. Assay: immunoSEQ multiplex PCR; the TCRdb copy retains only in-frame clones and omits some. The sample contains 75,000 to 90,000 clones, about four fifths of which appear only once. The record originates from a study of OX40 agonist ivuxolimab in advanced cancers. Findings of the study overall: Expanded peripheral T cell antigen specificity was not determined.

Autoimmune disease history or systemic immunosuppression disqualified patients. V was trimmed by 3 bases and J by 2 bases, leaving 14 bases between them. Germline V lookup: CDR1 MNHEY, CDR2 SVGAGI. The CDR3 loop spans 15 amino acids. The TCR sequence derives from an adult with an advanced solid tumor such as melanoma, head and neck, liver or kidney cancer. The sequencing here drew on CD4+ or CD8+ T cells sorted from blood, taken in a trial of the OX40 agonist ivuxolimab. The V and J genes are TRBV6-5 and TRBJ2-7, with D maybe TRBD1 (5 bases). CDR3 protein: CASSYLEGAPYEQYF. As DNA, the CDR3 is TGTGCCAGCAGTTATTTGGAAGGGGCCCCCTACGAGCAGTACTTC.